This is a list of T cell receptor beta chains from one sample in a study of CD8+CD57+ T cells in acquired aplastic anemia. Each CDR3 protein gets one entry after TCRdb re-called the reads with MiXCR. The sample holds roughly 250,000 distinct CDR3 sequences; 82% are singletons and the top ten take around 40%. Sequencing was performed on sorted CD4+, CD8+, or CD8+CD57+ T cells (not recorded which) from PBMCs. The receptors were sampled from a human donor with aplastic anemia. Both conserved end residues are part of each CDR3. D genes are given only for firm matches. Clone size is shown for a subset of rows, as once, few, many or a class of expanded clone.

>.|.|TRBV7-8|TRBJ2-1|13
TGTGCCAGCAGCTCCGGGTTTACCGTTGCACAGTTCTTC
CASSSGFTVAQFF
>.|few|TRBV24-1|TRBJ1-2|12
TGTGCCACCAGTGATAGGGCAAATGGCTACACCTTC
CATSDRANGYTF
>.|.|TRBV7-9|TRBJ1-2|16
TGTGCCAGCAGCTCTCAAGGAAGGGGGGGGGACGATGAGTACACCTTC
CASSSQGRGGDDEYTF
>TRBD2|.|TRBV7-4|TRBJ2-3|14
TGTGCCAGCAGGGGGGCGGGGGGTAGCTCCTACGAGCAGTTT
CASRGAGGSSYEQF
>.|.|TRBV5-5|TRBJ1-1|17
TGTGCCAGCAGCCCGGGAACTCGGGACGTCCTAGGCGCTAAAGCTTTCTTT
CASSPGTRDVLGAKAFF
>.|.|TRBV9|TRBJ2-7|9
TGTGCCAGCAGCGTAGGAGTGGACTTC
CASSVGVDF
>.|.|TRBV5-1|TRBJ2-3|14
TGTGCCAGCAGCTTAGACGGATTCTCCGATACGCAGTATTTT
CASSLDGFSDTQYF
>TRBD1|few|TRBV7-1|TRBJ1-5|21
TGTGCCAGCAGCTCACAGGGAGGCGGACAGGGGGCGCAATTTGGCAATCAGCCCCAGCATTTT
CASSSQGGGQGAQFGNQPQHF
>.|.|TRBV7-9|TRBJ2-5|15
TGTGCCAGCAGCCTACCAGGCGGGGCAAAAGAGACCCAGTACTTC
CASSLPGGAKETQYF
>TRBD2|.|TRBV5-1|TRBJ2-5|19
TGCGCCAGCAGCTTGGGCCGAACCAGCGGGGGGGCGAGGCAGGAGACCCAGTACTTC
CASSLGRTSGGARQETQYF
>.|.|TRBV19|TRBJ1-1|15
TGTGCCAGTAGTCGGACACAGCGCTTTAACACTGAAGCTTTCTTT
CASSRTQRFNTEAFF
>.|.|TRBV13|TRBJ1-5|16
TGTGCCAGCAGCTTAAGCGGGACAACTAGCAATCAGCCCCAGCATTTT
CASSLSGTTSNQPQHF
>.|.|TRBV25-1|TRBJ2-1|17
TGTGCCAGCAGTGAGGGAAGGGACACCGGGGGGATCGGGGAGCTGTTCTTC
CASSEGRDTGGIGELFF
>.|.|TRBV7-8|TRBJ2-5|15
TGTGCCAGCAGCTTAAGCGGAAGTTGGGATGCGAACTATTACTTC
CASSLSGSWDANYYF
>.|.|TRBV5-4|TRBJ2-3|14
TGTGCCAGCAGCTCCATTCTTAGTCCCGATACGCAGTATTTT
CASSSILSPDTQYF
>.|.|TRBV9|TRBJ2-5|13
TGCGCCAGCAGCACCCGTATCAACGAGGAGCTGTACTTC
CASSTRINEELYF
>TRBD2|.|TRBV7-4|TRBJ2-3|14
TGTGCCAGCAGCGTAGGGAGGGTCTCAGATACGGAGAATTTT
CASSVGRVSDTENF
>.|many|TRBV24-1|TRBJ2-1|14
TGTGCCACCAGTGATGCAAACAGGGAGGATGAGCAGTTCTTC
CATSDANREDEQFF
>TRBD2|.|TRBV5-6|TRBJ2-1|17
TGTGCCAGCAGCCTCCGGGAGGGCGGAAACGGTCAGGATGAGCAGTTCTTC
CASSLREGGNGQDEQFF
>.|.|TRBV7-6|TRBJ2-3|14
TGCGCCAGCAGCCAAGATTTGGGCATGGGTGACGGGGAGTTT
CASSQDLGMGDGEF